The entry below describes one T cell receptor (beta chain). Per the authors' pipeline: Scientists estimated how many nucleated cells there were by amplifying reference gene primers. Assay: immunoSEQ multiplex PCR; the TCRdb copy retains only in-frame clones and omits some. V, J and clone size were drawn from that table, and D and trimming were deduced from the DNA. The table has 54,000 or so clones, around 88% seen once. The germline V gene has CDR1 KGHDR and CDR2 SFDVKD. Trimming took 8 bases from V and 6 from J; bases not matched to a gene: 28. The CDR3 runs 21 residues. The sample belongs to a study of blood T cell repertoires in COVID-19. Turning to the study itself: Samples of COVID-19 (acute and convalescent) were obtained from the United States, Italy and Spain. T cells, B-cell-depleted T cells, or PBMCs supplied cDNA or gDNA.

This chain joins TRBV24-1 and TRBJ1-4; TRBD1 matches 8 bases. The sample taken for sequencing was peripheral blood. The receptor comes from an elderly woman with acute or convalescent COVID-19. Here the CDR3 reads CATKVVSSLRRDPTGDEKLFF. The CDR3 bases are TGTGCCACCAAAGTAGTATCCTCACTCCGGCGGGATCCGACAGGGGATGAAAAACTGTTTTTT.